Below, 31 T cell receptor beta chains from the same sample are listed, as sequenced in a study of control samples from healthy donors and cancer patients. TCRdb's copy holds only in-frame clones and misses some; the assay was immunoSEQ multiplex PCR. The sample has about 65,000 clones; 90% are singletons. Sequenced input: PBMCs. Source of these receptors: a woman in her forties or fifties with colorectal cancer.

In DNA, the CDR3 is TGTGCCAGTAGTCGCCCTCCTGCCCATCAGCCCCAGCATTTT. Translating it yields CASSRPPAHQPQHF. The chain uses TRBV19 and TRBJ1-5; D uncertain. V gave up 5 bases and J gave up 5 bases, with 13 bases separating them. CDR3 size: 14 residues. Germline V CDR1 and CDR2: LNHDA, SQIVND (reference sequence).

The chain recombines TRBV6-6 with TRBJ2-7; 10 bases match TRBD1. Germline V CDR1 and CDR2: MNHNY, SVGAGI (reference sequence). The length of the CDR3 is 16 residues. The V gene end was trimmed by 4 bases and the J gene end by 3 bases; junction bases not matched to a gene: 9. Written as DNA, the CDR3 is TGTGCCAGCAGTTCACCGGACAGGGGGGGGGACTACGAGCAGTACTTC. Residues: CASSSPDRGGDYEQYF.

This CDR3 reads CASRPPRTGTNTGELFF. CDR3 DNA: TGTGCCAGCAGACCCCCCCGCACCGGGACCAACACCGGGGAGCTGTTTTTT. The rearrangement links TRBV7-2 to TRBJ2-2; the D call may be TRBD1 or TRBD2 (5 bases each). CDR3 length: 17 amino acids. CDR1 is SGHTA, CDR2 FQGNSA, per germline. V lost 6 bases and J lost 2, with 19 bases in between. The full variable domain, completed using reference TRBV7-2 and TRBJ2-2, is GAGVSQSPSNKVTEKGKDVELRCDPISGHTALYWYRQSLGQGLEFLIYFQGNSAPDKSGLPSDRFSAERTGGSVSTLTIQRTQQEDSAVYLCASRPPRTGTNTGELFFGEGSRLTVL.

The V call is TRBV3-1 (or the pseudogene TRBV3-2), the J call TRBJ1-1; perhaps TRBD1 as D (5 bases). V was shortened by 5 bases and J by 5 bases, with 12 bases between the two germline ends. CDR3 size: 13 residues. Germline V gene data show CDR1 as LGHDT and CDR2 as YNNKEL (reference sequence). The CDR3 reads CASSNVGGTEAFF. Here the CDR3 DNA reads TGTGCCAGCAGCAATGTGGGGGGGACTGAAGCTTTCTTT.

This chain connects TRBV24-1 to TRBJ2-7, with D possibly being TRBD1 or TRBD2 (5 bases each). The germline V and J ends were trimmed by 6 bases and 0 bases, with 11 bases remaining between them. CDR1 and CDR2 from the germline V gene are KGHDR and SFDVKD. This CDR3 has 14 residues. CDR3 in amino acids: CATSSRGPSYEQYF. The CDR3 coding sequence is TGTGCCACCAGTTCTAGGGGACCCTCCTACGAGCAGTACTTC.

The chain couples TRBV9 to TRBJ2-3; D not resolved. The V gene's germline CDR1 is SGDLS and CDR2 YYNGEE. V was trimmed by 0 bases and J by 6 bases, leaving 8 bases between them. The CDR3 is 13 amino acids. Written as DNA, the CDR3 is TGTGCCAGCAGCGTAGGTTTGGTGGATACGCAGTATTTT. As protein: CASSVGLVDTQYF.

The V and J genes are TRBV20-1 and TRBJ1-2; D ambiguous. The CDR3 contains 11 residues. V was pared by 5 bases and J by 6 bases, with 10 bases between. Looked up from germline, CDR1 is DFQATT and CDR2 is SNEGSKA (reference sequence). In nucleotides, the CDR3 is TGCAGTGCTGACGATCACCATGGCTACACCTTC. Amino acids: CSADDHHGYTF.

This rearrangement joins TRBV28 to TRBJ2-5; D remains unclear. CDR3 length equals 12 residues. The V end was cut by 5 bases, the J end by 3 bases, with 7 bases between. In germline, CDR1 is MDHEN, CDR2 SYDVKM. The CDR3 sequence: CASSPTKETQYF. CDR3 coding DNA: TGTGCCAGCAGTCCCACAAAAGAGACCCAGTACTTC.

The CDR3 is CASSWAGDQPQHF. CDR3 in DNA: TGCGCCAGCAGCTGGGCAGGGGATCAGCCCCAGCATTTT. The chain has TRBV5-1 and TRBJ1-5; D is possibly TRBD1 (6 bases). V was pared by 3 bases and J by 5 bases, with 9 bases between. Germline CDR1 and CDR2: SGHRS and YFSETQ. This CDR3 contains 13 residues.

The CDR3 sequence: CASSQALRDIAFF. The CDR3, as DNA: TGTGCCAGCAGCCAAGCACTCCGGGACATTGCTTTCTTT. The J gene is TRBJ1-1, the V gene TRBV4-2, with D possibly matching TRBD1 (6 bases). V lost 1 base and J lost 11, with 14 bases in between. The CDR3 totals 13 residues. CDR1 LGHNA and CDR2 YNFKEQ come from the germline V gene.

The chain has TRBV3-1 (or the pseudogene TRBV3-2) and TRBJ2-7; maybe TRBD2 (7 bases). V was cut by 4 bases and J by 2 bases, with 15 bases left in between. The CDR3 is made up of 15 amino acids. Germline V gene sequence: CDR1 LGHDT, CDR2 YNNKEL (reference sequence). The CDR3 DNA reads as TGTGCCAGCAGCCCGCTTGGCGGGGGCGCCTACGAGCAGTACTTC. Encoded protein: CASSPLGGGAYEQYF.

This sequence joins TRBV28 and TRBJ2-7; TRBD2 aligns across 11 bases. The CDR3 consists of 17 residues. From germline, CDR1 is MDHEN and CDR2 SYDVKM. The V and J ends lost 6 bases and 0 bases, in that order; junction bases with no gene match: 10. The CDR3 sequence is CASSPRLAGSSSYEQYF. As DNA, the CDR3 is TGTGCCAGCAGCCCTAGACTAGCGGGGTCTAGCTCCTACGAGCAGTACTTC.

The chain couples TRBV29-1 to TRBJ1-2; 10 bases align to TRBD1. Trimming removed 6 bases from V and 4 bases from J; junction bases left unmatched: 5. Germline-derived CDR1 and CDR2 are SQVTM and ANQGSEA. CDR3 size: 13 residues. CDR3 in amino acids: CSVGTGVAYGYTF. The CDR3 bases are TGCAGCGTAGGGACAGGGGTTGCCTATGGCTACACCTTC.

The chain uses TRBV29-1 and TRBJ1-1; maybe TRBD1 (6 bases). This CDR3 is built from 14 residues. Looked up from germline, CDR1 is SQVTM and CDR2 is ANQGSEA. The V gene lost 6 bases and the J gene lost 3 bases, with 17 bases spanning the gap. CDR3 in DNA: TGCAGCGTCCCTGTGCGGGGGGCGGACACTGAAGCTTTCTTT. Protein product: CSVPVRGADTEAFF.

The V gene is TRBV2, the J gene TRBJ1-5, with 8 bases lining up with TRBD1. Germline lookup yields CDR1 SNHLY and CDR2 FYNNEI. The CDR3 length is 15 residues. The J segment lost 9 bases and the V segment lost 4 bases, leaving 11 bases of the junction unmatched. The CDR3 DNA reads as TGTGCCAGCAGTGGACCGACAGGGGACGCGAGGCCCCAGCATTTT. Residues: CASSGPTGDARPQHF. The full variable domain, completed using reference TRBV2 and TRBJ1-5, is EPEVTQTPSHQVTQMGQEVILRCVPISNHLYFYWYRQILGQKVEFLVSFYNNEISEKSEIFDDQFSVERPDGSNFTLKIRSTKLEDSAMYFCASSGPTGDARPQHFGDGTRLSIL.

The chain links TRBV27 to TRBJ1-3; no clear D gene. The CDR3 totals 11 residues. Germline values: CDR1 MNHEY, CDR2 SMNVEV (reference sequence). The V gene lost 6 bases and the J gene lost 6 bases, with 6 bases spanning the gap. The CDR3 region is CASSPQNTIYF. CDR3 coding DNA: TGTGCCAGCAGCCCCCAAAACACCATATATTTT.

The chain combines TRBV5-1 with TRBJ2-2; D perhaps matches TRBD1 (6 bases). CDR1 SGHRS and CDR2 YFSETQ come from the germline V gene. Trimming left V 4 bases short and J 1 base short, with 14 bases between. CDR3 size: 16 residues. The DNA for the CDR3 is TGCGCCAGCAGCCCCACCGGGACAAAGAACACCGGGGAGCTGTTTTTT. Encoded protein: CASSPTGTKNTGELFF.

V gene TRBV19 combines with J gene TRBJ2-3, with 12 bases fitting TRBD2. V lost 6 bases, J lost 0 bases, and 4 bases stayed unmatched. Germline assignment: CDR1 LNHDA and CDR2 SQIVND (reference sequence). This CDR3 region has 16 residues. This CDR3 reads CASRPTSGGSTDTQYF. CDR3 in DNA: TGTGCCAGTAGGCCGACTAGCGGGGGAAGCACAGATACGCAGTATTTT.

This sequence joins TRBV6-6 and TRBJ2-1, with unresolved D. Germline V gene lookup returns CDR1 MNHNY and CDR2 SVGAGI (reference sequence). V was pared by 6 bases and J by 1 base, with 1 base between. The CDR3 has 11 residues. This chain's CDR3 is CASRSYNEQFF. Written as DNA, the CDR3 is TGTGCCAGCAGATCCTACAATGAGCAGTTCTTC.

In its sample, this clone was seen a few times. This chain connects TRBV9 to TRBJ2-7; no definite D call. This CDR3 has 14 amino acids. V lost 0 bases, J lost 6 bases, and 13 bases lay in between. The V gene's germline CDR1 is SGDLS and CDR2 YYNGEE. The CDR3 DNA reads TGTGCCAGCAGCGTAGGCAGGCTGCGCGCCGAGCAGTACTTC. This encodes CASSVGRLRAEQYF.

The chain has TRBV6-5 and TRBJ2-7; tentatively, D is TRBD1 (5 bases). This CDR3 has 13 residues. The V end was cut by 5 bases, the J end by 1 base, with 9 bases between. Germline-derived CDR1 and CDR2 are MNHEY and SVGAGI. The CDR3 sequence is CASSRQPSYEQYF. The CDR3 nucleotides read TGTGCCAGCAGTCGACAGCCTTCCTACGAGCAGTACTTC.

This chain joins TRBV6-5 and TRBJ1-1, with TRBD1 matching 7 bases. This CDR3 has 13 residues. Germline CDR1 is MNHEY and CDR2 is SVGAGI. The trim removed 6 bases at V and 3 bases at J, leaving 4 bases unmatched. The CDR3 coding sequence is TGTGCCAGCAGGAAACAGGGGTACACTGAAGCTTTCTTT. Translation gives CASRKQGYTEAFF.

The sample holds one count of this clone. The V gene is TRBV2, the J gene TRBJ2-7; tentative D call: TRBD2 (5 bases). Germline lookup yields CDR1 SNHLY and CDR2 FYNNEI. This CDR3 comprises 13 residues. Trimming removed 8 bases at V and 2 bases at J, with 13 bases between. The CDR3: CASGGLLAYEQYF. CDR3 nucleotide sequence: TGTGCCAGCGGCGGACTCCTAGCCTACGAGCAGTACTTC.

The chain carries TRBV7-9 and TRBJ2-5; D may match TRBD1 or TRBD2 (5 bases each). Germline CDR1 reads SEHNR; CDR2 reads FQNEAQ (reference sequence). The CDR3 spans 17 residues. Deletions cut 3 bases from V and 4 bases from J, with 21 bases between. CDR3 DNA sequence: TGTGCCAGCAGCTTGGAATGGGGCGGTCCCGGAGGAGAGACCCAGTACTTC. It is translated as CASSLEWGGPGGETQYF. The entire variable domain, with the rest obtained from reference TRBV7-9 and TRBJ2-5, is as follows: DTGVSQNPRHKITKRGQNVTFRCDPISEHNRLYWYRQTLGQGPEFLTYFQNEAQLEKSRLLSDRFSAERPKGSFSTLEIQRTEQGDSAMYLCASSLEWGGPGGETQYFGPGTRLLVL.

This clone appeared once. V is TRBV10-3 and J is TRBJ2-7; D remains unclear. The CDR3 length is 13 residues. Germline CDR1 reads ENHRY; CDR2 reads SYGVKD. Trimming removed 4 bases at V and 0 bases at J, with 7 bases between. Here the CDR3 reads CAISGDGSYEQYF. DNA of the CDR3: TGTGCCATCAGTGGAGACGGCTCCTACGAGCAGTACTTC.

The count of this clone is one. The chain links TRBV11-1 to TRBJ2-1; TRBD2 matches at 8 bases. Per the germline V gene, CDR1 is SGHAT and CDR2 is FQDESV (reference sequence). CDR3 length: 15 amino acids. V shed 5 bases, J shed 16 bases, and the junction held 19 bases outside the gene matches. In DNA form, the CDR3 reads TGTGCCAGCAGCACTACCGGGACTAGAACAATGAGTTATTTCTTC. Translated: CASSTTGTRTMSYFF.

This rearrangement joins TRBV19 to TRBJ2-4, with 7 bases identical to TRBD1. Germline CDR1 is LNHDA and CDR2 is SQIVND (reference sequence). The CDR3 runs 13 residues. J lost 6 bases, V lost 5 bases, and 4 bases had no gene match. CDR3 loop: CASSGDRGNIQYF. CDR3 DNA: TGTGCCAGTAGTGGGGACAGAGGAAACATTCAGTACTTC.

CDR3 protein: CASSELGRDGGYTF. The CDR3 coding sequence is TGTGCCAGCAGTGAGTTAGGCAGGGACGGTGGCTACACCTTC. V and J are TRBV2 and TRBJ1-2, with a tentative D call TRBD1 (5 bases). This CDR3 spans 14 amino acids. CDR1 is SNHLY and CDR2 is FYNNEI in the germline V gene. V lost 3 bases and J 7 bases, leaving 15 bases between the germline ends.

CDR3: CASSLGGDNQPQHF. The CDR3 DNA reads as TGTGCCAGCAGCTTGGGGGGGGACAATCAGCCCCAGCATTTT. The V call is TRBV5-5, the J call TRBJ1-5; D perhaps matches TRBD1 (5 bases). Germline values: CDR1 SGHKS, CDR2 YYEKEE (reference sequence). CDR3 length: 14 amino acids. V was clipped by 0 bases and J by 3 bases, with 7 bases between them.

The chain joins TRBV3-1 (or the pseudogene TRBV3-2) to TRBJ2-5; the D is unclear. Germline loops: CDR1 LGHDT, CDR2 YNNKEL (reference sequence). The CDR3 loop spans 12 amino acids. The ends were cut back, 1 base at V and 4 bases at J, with 4 bases in the middle. Here the CDR3 reads CASSQVGETQYF. The CDR3, as DNA: TGTGCCAGCAGCCAAGTCGGAGAGACCCAGTACTTC.

The genes are TRBV7-9 and TRBJ1-1; unclear D gene. There are 13 residues in the CDR3. Germline CDR1 and CDR2: SEHNR and FQNEAQ (reference sequence). The V end was cut by 4 bases, the J end by 5 bases, with 11 bases between. CDR3 amino acids: CASSSVVGTEAFF. The CDR3 DNA sequence: TGTGCCAGCAGCTCAGTGGTTGGAACTGAAGCTTTCTTT.